This entry lists 5 T cell receptor beta chains sequenced from one sample in a study of blood T cells in healthy people across ages. Primed by a sample-barcoded 5' primer and a J-beta primer mix, a second PCR proceeded for 7 to 11 cycles. From the 5' RACE reads, TCRdb called clonotypes with MiXCR, one entry per CDR3 protein. The sample includes some 1.6 million distinct CDR3 sequences, about 31% of them seen just once. Input material: blood. These receptors all come from a woman aged 25 to 45 in good health.

The chain employs TRBV20-1 and TRBJ2-3; no clear D. V gave up 1 base and J gave up 1 base, with 9 bases separating them. This CDR3 contains 14 residues. Germline CDR1 is DFQATT and CDR2 is SNEGSKA (reference sequence). In nucleotides, the CDR3 is TGCAGTGCTAGAGTAGAGTTACGCACAGATACGCAGTATTTT. Translated, it gives CSARVELRTDTQYF.

The chain carries TRBV7-9 and TRBJ1-2, with D tentatively TRBD1 (5 bases). Germline V CDR1 and CDR2: SEHNR, FQNEAQ (reference sequence). The CDR3 contains 14 residues. V was clipped by 5 bases and J by 3 bases, with 13 bases between them. Written as DNA, the CDR3 is TGTGCCAGCAGCCGAAGCCGGGGGGACTATGGCTACACCTTC. Its translation is CASSRSRGDYGYTF.

This clonotype was detected only a few times. The chain joins TRBV4-1 to TRBJ2-7; D is possibly TRBD2 (6 bases). Germline-derived CDR1 and CDR2 are MGHRA and YSYEKL. The V gene lost 3 bases and the J gene lost 12 bases, with 21 bases spanning the gap. CDR3 length: 14 residues. The CDR3 DNA is TGCGCCAGCAGCCAGGTGTTTTTGGGGTCGGGAGCGTACTTC. Its protein is CASSQVFLGSGAYF.

V gene TRBV12-3 or TRBV12-4 combines with J gene TRBJ2-7, with D uncertain. The CDR3 totals 16 residues. Trimming pared 5 bases from V and 4 bases from J, leaving 21 bases between. This chain's CDR3 is CASSATFVPHSYEQYF. Written as DNA, the CDR3 is TGTGCCAGCAGTGCCACATTCGTACCCCATTCTTACGAGCAGTACTTC.

The CDR3 loop reads CSASLRGTGELFF. CDR3 sequence (DNA): TGCAGTGCTAGCCTAAGGGGCACCGGGGAGCTGTTTTTT. The chain is built from TRBV20-1 and TRBJ2-2, with D maybe TRBD1 (5 bases). V was trimmed by 3 bases and J by 4 bases, leaving 9 bases between them. Germline loops: CDR1 DFQATT, CDR2 SNEGSKA (reference sequence). This CDR3 is built from 13 residues.